The 11 T cell receptor beta chains listed next were all sequenced from one sample in a study of cytomegalovirus exposure and HLA in healthy donors. The PCR contained 60 Vbeta and 13 Jbeta primers. Produced via immunoSEQ multiplex PCR; TCRdb's table is partial and in-frame only. The sample contains tens of thousands of clones, just under 80% of which appear only once. The sample taken for sequencing was PBMCs. The source is a woman aged 40 to 49 in good health and CMV-seronegative.

The rearrangement links TRBV5-6 to TRBJ2-5; 14 nucleotides align to TRBD2. CDR3 length: 16 residues. Germline-derived CDR1 and CDR2 are SGHDT and YYEEEE. With V trimmed by 2 bases and J by 1 base, 1 base remained unmatched. This CDR3 is CASSFGLAGGQETQYF. In nucleotides, the CDR3 is TGTGCCAGCAGCTTCGGACTAGCGGGGGGCCAAGAGACCCAGTACTTC.

The genes are TRBV27 and TRBJ1-2; 12 positions match TRBD1. Per germline, CDR1 MNHEY and CDR2 SMNVEV (reference sequence). The CDR3 covers 15 residues. The J segment lost 8 bases and the V segment lost 5 bases, leaving 9 bases of the junction unmatched. CDR3 nucleotide sequence: TGTGCCAGCAGTCACATGGGACAGGGGGCGGGAGGCTACACCTTC. This codes for CASSHMGQGAGGYTF.

This sequence joins TRBV6-1 and TRBJ1-1, with TRBD1 matching over 10 bases. Germline V gene sequence: CDR1 MNHNS, CDR2 SASEGT. The V segment lost 6 bases and the J segment 5 bases; nucleotides outside the gene matches: 6. The CDR3 is 14 residues long. The CDR3 loop reads CASRGQGLLTEAFF. In DNA, the CDR3 is TGTGCCAGCAGGGGACAGGGGTTGCTTACTGAAGCTTTCTTT.

This sequence joins TRBV5-1 and TRBJ1-3; D is perhaps TRBD1 (6 bases). The CDR3 length is 15 residues. V was trimmed by 3 bases and J by 7 bases, leaving 17 bases between them. Germline CDR1 reads SGHRS; CDR2 reads YFSETQ. CDR3 protein: CASSSKTGGGNTIYF. CDR3 nucleotides: TGCGCCAGCAGCTCCAAGACAGGAGGCGGGAACACCATATATTTT.

J is TRBJ2-5 and V is TRBV5-1, with D unclear. Trimming shortened V by 0 bases and J by 1 base, and 7 bases separated the two germline ends. CDR1 and CDR2 from the germline V gene are SGHRS and YFSETQ. This CDR3 has 14 amino acids. DNA for the CDR3: TGCGCCAGCAGCTTGGGGCAGATCCAAGAGACCCAGTACTTC. Translated, it gives CASSLGQIQETQYF. The whole variable domain, filled in from reference TRBV5-1 and TRBJ2-5, reads KAGVTQTPRYLIKTRGQQVTLSCSPISGHRSVSWYQQTPGQGLQFLFEYFSETQRNKGNFPGRFSGRQFSNSRSEMNVSTLELGDSALYLCASSLGQIQETQYFGPGTRLLVL.

The V and J genes are TRBV6-5 and TRBJ2-7, with D unresolved. Germline V CDR1 and CDR2: MNHEY, SVGAGI. The CDR3 has 14 amino acids. V was cut by 4 bases and J by 0 bases, with 10 bases left in between. CDR3 amino acids: CASSSLTTSYEQYF. CDR3 nucleotide sequence: TGTGCCAGCAGTTCCCTCACTACCTCCTACGAGCAGTACTTC.

This chain links TRBV25-1 with TRBJ2-3; possible D gene TRBD2, 6 bases. This CDR3 contains 15 residues. V lost 1 base and J lost 6, with 14 bases in between. Germline loops: CDR1 MGHDK, CDR2 SYGVNS. The CDR3 DNA sequence: TGTGCCAGCAGTGAATCCCGGGGGAATGAGGATACGCAGTATTTT. Protein sequence: CASSESRGNEDTQYF.

This clone was observed a handful of times. The chain is built from TRBV5-6 and TRBJ1-1, with D unresolved. Trimming shortened V by 4 bases and J by 6 bases, and 10 bases separated the two germline ends. The CDR3 has 12 residues. In germline, CDR1 is SGHDT, CDR2 YYEEEE. DNA for the CDR3: TGTGCCAGCAGCCGGGAGGGTTCTGAAGCTTTCTTT. Its translation is CASSREGSEAFF.

The chain recombines TRBV30 with TRBJ2-7, with 7 bases fitting TRBD2. This CDR3 region has 12 residues. J was trimmed by 4 bases and V by 8 bases; bases with no gene match: 8. CDR1 and CDR2 (germline): GTSNPN, SVGIG (reference sequence). CDR3 amino acids: CAVGGGPYEQYF. For the CDR3, the DNA is TGTGCCGTTGGGGGGGGTCCTTACGAGCAGTACTTC.

V and J are TRBV7-7 and TRBJ2-2; 7 bases line up with TRBD2. There are 15 residues in the CDR3. Trimming at V came to 1 base and at J to 6 bases, leaving 5 bases not matched to a gene. Per germline, CDR1 SSHAT and CDR2 FNYEAQ (reference sequence). CDR3 loop: CASSLGAGVPGELFF. CDR3 in DNA: TGTGCCAGCAGCTTAGGGGCGGGGGTCCCCGGGGAGCTGTTTTTT. The full variable domain, completed using reference TRBV7-7 and TRBJ2-2, is GAGVSQSPRYKVTKRGQDVTLRCDPISSHATLYWYQQALGQGPEFLTYFNYEAQPDKSGLPSDRFSAERPEGSISTLTIQRTEQRDSAMYRCASSLGAGVPGELFFGEGSRLTVL.

The chain has TRBV7-3 and TRBJ2-5; D perhaps matches TRBD2 (6 bases). Germline loops: CDR1 SGHTA, CDR2 FQGTGA. V was cut by 0 bases and J by 2 bases, with 10 bases left in between. CDR3 size: 15 residues. CDR3: CASSLTGTGQETQYF. The CDR3 bases are TGTGCCAGCAGCTTAACCGGGACTGGACAAGAGACCCAGTACTTC.